This TCR beta chain derives from a study of human CD8 memory T cell subsets. The CDR3 totals 15 residues. Germline loops: CDR1 DFQATT, CDR2 SNEGSKA (reference sequence). By UMI-labeled 5' RACE, the TCR beta libraries were made. TCRdb re-called the 5' RACE reads and shows each CDR3 protein once, DNA omitted. The table lists more than 6,500 distinct CDR3 sequences. This clonotype was sampled from a human donor in good health. The chain has TRBV20-1 and TRBJ1-2; lacking DNA, the TRBD1 call made by TCRdb goes unchecked. Specimen: CD8+ stem-like memory T cells (TSCM and TCM) sorted from PBMCs. As for subset: stem-like memory CD8 T cells (TSTEM), CCR7+ PD-1- TIGIT-. The CDR3 sequence is CSAGAKTGDSYGYTF.